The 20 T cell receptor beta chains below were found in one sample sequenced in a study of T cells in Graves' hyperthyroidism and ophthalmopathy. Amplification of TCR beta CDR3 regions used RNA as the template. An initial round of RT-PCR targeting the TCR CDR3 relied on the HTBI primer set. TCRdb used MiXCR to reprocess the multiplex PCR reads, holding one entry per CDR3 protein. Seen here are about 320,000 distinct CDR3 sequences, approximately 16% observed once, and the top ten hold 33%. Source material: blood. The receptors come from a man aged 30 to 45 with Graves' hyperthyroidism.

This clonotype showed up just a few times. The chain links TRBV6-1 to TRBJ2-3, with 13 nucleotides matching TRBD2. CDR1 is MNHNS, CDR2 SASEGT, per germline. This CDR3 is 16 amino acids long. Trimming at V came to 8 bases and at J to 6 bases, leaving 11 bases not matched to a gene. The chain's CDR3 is CASQDKQTSGRDTQYF. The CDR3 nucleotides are TGTGCCAGCCAAGATAAACAGACTAGCGGGAGGGATACGCAGTATTTT.

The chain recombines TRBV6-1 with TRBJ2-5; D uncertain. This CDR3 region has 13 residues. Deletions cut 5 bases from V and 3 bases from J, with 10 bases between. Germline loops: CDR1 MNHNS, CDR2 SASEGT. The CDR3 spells CASSLSQEETQYF. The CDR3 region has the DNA TGTGCCAGCAGTTTATCGCAGGAAGAGACCCAGTACTTC.

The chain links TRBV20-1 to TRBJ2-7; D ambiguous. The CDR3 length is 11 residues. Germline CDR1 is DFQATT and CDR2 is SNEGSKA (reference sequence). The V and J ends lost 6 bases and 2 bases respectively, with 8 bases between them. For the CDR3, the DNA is TGCAGTGCCGACCACACCTACGAGCAGTACTTC. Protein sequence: CSADHTYEQYF.

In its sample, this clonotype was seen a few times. CDR3 DNA sequence: TGCGCCAGCAGCAACGGACGATGGACTGAAGCTTTCTTT. The encoded protein is CASSNGRWTEAFF. The chain joins TRBV4-1 to TRBJ1-1; D is uncertain. This CDR3 has 13 amino acids. Deletions cut 5 bases from V and 5 bases from J, with 12 bases between. The germline V gene encodes CDR1 MGHRA and CDR2 YSYEKL.

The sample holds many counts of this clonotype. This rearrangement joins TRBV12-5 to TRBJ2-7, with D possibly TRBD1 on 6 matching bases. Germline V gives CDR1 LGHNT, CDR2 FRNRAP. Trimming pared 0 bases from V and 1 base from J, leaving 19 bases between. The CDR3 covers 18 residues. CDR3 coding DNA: TGTGCTAGTGGTTTGGTACGGTGGCGACAGGCAAATTCCTACGAGCAGTACTTC. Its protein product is CASGLVRWRQANSYEQYF.

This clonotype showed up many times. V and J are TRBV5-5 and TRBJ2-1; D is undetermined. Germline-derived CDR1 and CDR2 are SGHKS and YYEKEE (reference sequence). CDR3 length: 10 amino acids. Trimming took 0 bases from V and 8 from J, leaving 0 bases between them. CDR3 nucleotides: TGTGCCAGCAGCTTGGATGAGCAGTTCTTC. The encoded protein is CASSLDEQFF.

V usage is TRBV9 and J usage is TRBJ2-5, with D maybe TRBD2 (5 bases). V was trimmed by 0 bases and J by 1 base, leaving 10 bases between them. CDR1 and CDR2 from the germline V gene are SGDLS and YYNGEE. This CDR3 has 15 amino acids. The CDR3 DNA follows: TGTGCCAGCAGCGTAGGGACTGTCGGCCAAGAGACCCAGTACTTC. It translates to CASSVGTVGQETQYF.

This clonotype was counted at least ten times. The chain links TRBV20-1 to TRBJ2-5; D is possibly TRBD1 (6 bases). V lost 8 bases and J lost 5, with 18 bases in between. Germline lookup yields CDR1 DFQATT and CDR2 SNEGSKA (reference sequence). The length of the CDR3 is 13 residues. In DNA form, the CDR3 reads TGCAGTCCTGTAGACAGGTGGACGGAGACCCAGTACTTC. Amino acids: CSPVDRWTETQYF.

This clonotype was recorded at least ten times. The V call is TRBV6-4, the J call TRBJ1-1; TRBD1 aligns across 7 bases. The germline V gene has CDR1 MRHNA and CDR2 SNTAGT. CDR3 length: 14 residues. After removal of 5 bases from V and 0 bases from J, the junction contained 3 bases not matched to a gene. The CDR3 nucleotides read TGTGCCAGCAGTCACAGGGGTATGAACACTGAAGCTTTCTTT. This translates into CASSHRGMNTEAFF.

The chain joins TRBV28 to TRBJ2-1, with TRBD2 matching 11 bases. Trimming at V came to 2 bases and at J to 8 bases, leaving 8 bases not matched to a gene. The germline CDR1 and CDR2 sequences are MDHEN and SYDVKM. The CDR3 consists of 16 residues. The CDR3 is CASSLLAGGWVDEQFF. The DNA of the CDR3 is TGTGCCAGCAGTTTACTAGCGGGAGGTTGGGTGGATGAGCAGTTCTTC.

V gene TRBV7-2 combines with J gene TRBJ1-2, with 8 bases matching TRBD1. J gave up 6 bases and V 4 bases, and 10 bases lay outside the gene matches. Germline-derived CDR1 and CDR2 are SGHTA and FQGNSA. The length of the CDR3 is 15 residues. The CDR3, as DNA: TGTGCCAGCAGCTCCACCCGGACAGGGTTCGATGGCTACACCTTC. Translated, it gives CASSSTRTGFDGYTF. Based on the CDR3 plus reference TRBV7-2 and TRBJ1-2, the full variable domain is GAGVSQSPSNKVTEKGKDVELRCDPISGHTALYWYRQSLGQGLEFLIYFQGNSAPDKSGLPSDRFSAERTGGSVSTLTIQRTQQEDSAVYLCASSSTRTGFDGYTFGSGTRLTVV.

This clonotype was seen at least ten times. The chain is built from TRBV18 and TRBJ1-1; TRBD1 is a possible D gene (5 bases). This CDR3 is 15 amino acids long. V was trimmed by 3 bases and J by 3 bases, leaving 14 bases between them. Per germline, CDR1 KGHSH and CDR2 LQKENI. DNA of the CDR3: TGTGCCAGCTCACCTATTCAGGGTTGGGACACTGAAGCTTTCTTT. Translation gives CASSPIQGWDTEAFF.

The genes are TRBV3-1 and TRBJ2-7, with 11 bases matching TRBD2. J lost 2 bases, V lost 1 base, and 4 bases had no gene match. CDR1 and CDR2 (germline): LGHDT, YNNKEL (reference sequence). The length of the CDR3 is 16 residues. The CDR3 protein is CASSQGSGRGTYEQYF. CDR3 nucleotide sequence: TGTGCCAGCAGCCAAGGTAGCGGGAGGGGCACCTACGAGCAGTACTTC.

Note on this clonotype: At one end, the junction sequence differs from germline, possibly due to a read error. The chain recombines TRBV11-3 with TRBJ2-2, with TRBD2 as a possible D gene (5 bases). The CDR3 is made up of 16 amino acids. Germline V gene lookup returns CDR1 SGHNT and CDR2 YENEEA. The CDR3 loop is CASSPRWIDNTGERFF. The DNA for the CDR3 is TGTGCCAGCAGCCCCCGCTGGATAGATAACACCGGGGAGCGGTTTTTT.

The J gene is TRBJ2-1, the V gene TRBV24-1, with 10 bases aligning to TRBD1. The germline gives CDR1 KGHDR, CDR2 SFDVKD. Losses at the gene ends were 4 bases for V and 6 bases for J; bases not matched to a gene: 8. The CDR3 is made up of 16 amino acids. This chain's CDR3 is CATSDPGTGEANEQFF. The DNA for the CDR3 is TGTGCCACCAGTGACCCCGGGACAGGGGAGGCCAATGAGCAGTTCTTC.

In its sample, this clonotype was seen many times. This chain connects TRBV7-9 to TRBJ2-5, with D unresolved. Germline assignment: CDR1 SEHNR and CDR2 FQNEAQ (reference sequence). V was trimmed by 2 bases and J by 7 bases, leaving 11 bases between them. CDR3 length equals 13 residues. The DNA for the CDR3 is TGTGCCAGCAGCTTAAACTCGGTCACGACCCAGTACTTC. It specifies CASSLNSVTTQYF. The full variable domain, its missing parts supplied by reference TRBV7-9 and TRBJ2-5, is DTGVSQNPRHKITKRGQNVTFRCDPISEHNRLYWYRQTLGQGPEFLTYFQNEAQLEKSRLLSDRFSAERPKGSFSTLEIQRTEQGDSAMYLCASSLNSVTTQYFGPGTRLLVL.

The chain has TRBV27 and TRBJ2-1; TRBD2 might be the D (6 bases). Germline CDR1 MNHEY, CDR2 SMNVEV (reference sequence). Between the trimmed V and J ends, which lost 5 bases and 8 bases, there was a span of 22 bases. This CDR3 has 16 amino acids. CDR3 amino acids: CASSTVGGASIHEQFF. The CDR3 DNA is TGTGCCAGCAGTACTGTCGGCGGGGCTAGTATCCATGAGCAGTTCTTC.

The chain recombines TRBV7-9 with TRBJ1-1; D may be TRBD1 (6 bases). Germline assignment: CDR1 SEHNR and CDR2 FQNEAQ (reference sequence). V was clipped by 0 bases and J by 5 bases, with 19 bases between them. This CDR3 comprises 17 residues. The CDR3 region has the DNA TGTGCCAGCAGCTTAGCGATAAGTAGGCAGAGGGGGACTGAAGCTTTCTTT. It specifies CASSLAISRQRGTEAFF.

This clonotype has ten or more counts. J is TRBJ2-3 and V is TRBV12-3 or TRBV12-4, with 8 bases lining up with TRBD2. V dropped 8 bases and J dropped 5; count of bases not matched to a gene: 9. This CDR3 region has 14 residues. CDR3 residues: CASYTSGGGDTQYF. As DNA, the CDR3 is TGTGCCAGCTATACTAGCGGAGGGGGAGATACGCAGTATTTT.

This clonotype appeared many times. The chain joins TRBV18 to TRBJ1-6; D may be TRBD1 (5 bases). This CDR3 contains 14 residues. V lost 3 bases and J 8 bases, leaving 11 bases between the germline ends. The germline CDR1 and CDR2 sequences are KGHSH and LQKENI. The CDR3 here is CASSPLGEHSPLHF. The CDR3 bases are TGTGCCAGCTCACCGCTAGGGGAGCATTCACCCCTCCACTTT.